The entry below gives a single TCR beta chain sequence along with its context. Its antigen is currently unknown. These donors were members of the roughly 120-subject validation cohort, a group separate from the approximately 620-subject first cohort. The data were taken from a study of cytomegalovirus exposure and HLA in healthy donors. The study's findings and limits: In vitro testing confirmed a few CMV-associated chains as specific for CMV antigens. Usually a TCR sequence was rare, but some public TCRs were found in many donors.

V was shortened by 6 bases and J by 6 bases, with 18 bases between the two germline ends. CDR3 length equals 14 residues. The V gene's germline CDR1 is LNHDA and CDR2 SQIVND (reference sequence). Repertoires were generated with immunoSEQ multiplex PCR, while TCRdb's copy carries only in-frame clones and drops some. The sample holds 330,000 or so clones, about nine tenths seen once. The rearrangement uses TRBV19 and TRBJ2-7; D perhaps matches TRBD2 (6 bases). Sequencing was carried out using PBMCs. The sequence came from a young woman in good health and CMV-seronegative. In nucleotides, the CDR3 is TGTGCCAGTAGCTTTCAGGAGGGCCATAGCGAGCAGTACTTC. This gives the protein CASSFQEGHSEQYF.